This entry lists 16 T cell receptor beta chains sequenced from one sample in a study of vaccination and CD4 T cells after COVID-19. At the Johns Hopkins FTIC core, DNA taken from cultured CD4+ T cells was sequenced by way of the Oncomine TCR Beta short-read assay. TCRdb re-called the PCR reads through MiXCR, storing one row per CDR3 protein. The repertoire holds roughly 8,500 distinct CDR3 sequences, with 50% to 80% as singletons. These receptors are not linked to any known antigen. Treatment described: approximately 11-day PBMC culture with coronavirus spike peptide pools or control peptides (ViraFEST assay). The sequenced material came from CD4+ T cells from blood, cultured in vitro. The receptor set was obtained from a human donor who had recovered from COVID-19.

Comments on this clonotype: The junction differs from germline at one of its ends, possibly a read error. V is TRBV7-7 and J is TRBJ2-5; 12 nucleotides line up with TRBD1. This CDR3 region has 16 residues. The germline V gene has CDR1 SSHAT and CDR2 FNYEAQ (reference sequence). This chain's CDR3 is CASSTAGTGGPGAQYF. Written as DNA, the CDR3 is TGTGCTAGCAGTACAGCCGGGACAGGGGGCCCTGGGGCCCAGTACTTC. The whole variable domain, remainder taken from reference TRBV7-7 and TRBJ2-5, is GAGVSQSPRYKVTKRGQDVTLRCDPISSHATLYWYQQALGQGPEFLTYFNYEAQPDKSGLPSDRFSAERPEGSISTLTIQRTEQRDSAMYRCASSTAGTGGPGAQYFGPGTRLLVL.

CDR3 sequence reads: CSARVGQGGSYTEAFF. The CDR3 DNA sequence: TGCAGTGCTAGGGTCGGACAGGGGGGTAGTTACACTGAAGCTTTCTTT. This rearrangement joins TRBV20-1 to TRBJ1-1; 10 bases line up with TRBD1. Losses at the gene ends were 3 bases for V and 3 bases for J; bases not matched to a gene: 10. The CDR3 runs 16 residues. Germline loops: CDR1 DFQATT, CDR2 SNEGSKA (reference sequence).

The CDR3 nucleotides are TGTGCCAGCACCAACCCCGGGGGGAATCAGCCCCAGCATTTT. Translation: CASTNPGGNQPQHF. This chain joins TRBV5-8 and TRBJ1-5; D is perhaps TRBD1 (5 bases). The CDR3 sequence is 14 residues long. Trimming took 6 bases from V and 4 from J, leaving 14 bases between them. CDR1 is SGHTS, CDR2 YDEGEE, per germline.

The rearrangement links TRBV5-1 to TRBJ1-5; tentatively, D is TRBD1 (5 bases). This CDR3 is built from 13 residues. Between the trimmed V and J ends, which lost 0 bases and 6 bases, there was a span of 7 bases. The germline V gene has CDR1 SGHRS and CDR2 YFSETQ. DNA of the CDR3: TGCGCCAGCAGCTTGGAGGGGCCTCAGCCCCAGCATTTT. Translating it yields CASSLEGPQPQHF.

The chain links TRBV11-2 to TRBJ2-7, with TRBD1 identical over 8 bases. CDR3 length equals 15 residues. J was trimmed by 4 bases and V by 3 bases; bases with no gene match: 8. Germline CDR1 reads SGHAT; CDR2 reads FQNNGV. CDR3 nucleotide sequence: TGTGCCAGCAGCTTCTCCAGGGGGCTGACGTACGAGCAGTACTTC. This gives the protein CASSFSRGLTYEQYF.

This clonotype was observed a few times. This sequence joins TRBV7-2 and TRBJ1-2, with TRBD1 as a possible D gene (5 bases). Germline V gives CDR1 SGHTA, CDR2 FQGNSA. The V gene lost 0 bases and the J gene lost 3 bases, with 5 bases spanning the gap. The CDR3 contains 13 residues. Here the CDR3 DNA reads TGTGCCAGCAGCTTAGCCAGGGACTATGGCTACACCTTC. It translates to CASSLARDYGYTF.

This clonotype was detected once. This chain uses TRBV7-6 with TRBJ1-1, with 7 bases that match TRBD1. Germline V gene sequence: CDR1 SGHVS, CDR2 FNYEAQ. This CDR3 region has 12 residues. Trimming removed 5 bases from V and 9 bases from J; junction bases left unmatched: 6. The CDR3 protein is CASSPGQLQAFF. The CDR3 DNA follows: TGTGCCAGCAGCCCGGGACAGCTTCAAGCTTTCTTT.

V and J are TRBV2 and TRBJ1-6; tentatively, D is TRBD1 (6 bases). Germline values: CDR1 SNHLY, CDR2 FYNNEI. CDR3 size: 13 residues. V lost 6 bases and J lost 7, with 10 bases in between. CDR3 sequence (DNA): TGTGCCAGCAGAAGGGGGACGAATTCACCCCTCCACTTT. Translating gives CASRRGTNSPLHF.

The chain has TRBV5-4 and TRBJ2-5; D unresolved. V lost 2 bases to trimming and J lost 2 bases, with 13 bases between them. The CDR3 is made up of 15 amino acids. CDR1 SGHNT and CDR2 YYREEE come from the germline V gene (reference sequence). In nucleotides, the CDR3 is TGTGCCAGCAGCTTTCCGGGCGTAGATCAAGAGACCCAGTACTTC. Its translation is CASSFPGVDQETQYF.

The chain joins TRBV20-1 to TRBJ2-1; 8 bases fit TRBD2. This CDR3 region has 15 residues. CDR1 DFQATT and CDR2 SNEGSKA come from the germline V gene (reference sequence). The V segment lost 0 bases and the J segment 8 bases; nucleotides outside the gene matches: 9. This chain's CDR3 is CSARDNREGRYEQFF. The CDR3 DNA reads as TGCAGTGCTAGAGATAACCGGGAGGGGAGGTATGAGCAGTTCTTC.

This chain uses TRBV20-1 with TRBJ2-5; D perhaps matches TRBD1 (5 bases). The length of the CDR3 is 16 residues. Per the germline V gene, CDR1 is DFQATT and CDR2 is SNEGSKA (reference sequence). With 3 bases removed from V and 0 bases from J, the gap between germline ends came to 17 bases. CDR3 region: CSASSPRDSYQETQYF. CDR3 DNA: TGCAGTGCTAGTTCCCCCCGCGACAGCTACCAAGAGACCCAGTACTTC.

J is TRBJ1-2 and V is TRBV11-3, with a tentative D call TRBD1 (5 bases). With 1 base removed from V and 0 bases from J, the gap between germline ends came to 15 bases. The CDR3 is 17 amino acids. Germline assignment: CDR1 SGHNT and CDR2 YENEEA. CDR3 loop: CASSLGFTGTSNYGYTF. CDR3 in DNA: TGTGCCAGCAGCTTAGGCTTCACCGGGACGTCTAACTATGGCTACACCTTC.

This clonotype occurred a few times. In nucleotides, the CDR3 is TGTGCCAGCAGTAAAAATACAGGGTGGGAGACCCAGTACTTC. Protein: CASSKNTGWETQYF. The rearrangement uses TRBV28 and TRBJ2-5, with D perhaps TRBD1 (6 bases). Between the trimmed V and J ends, which lost 5 bases and 5 bases, there was a span of 15 bases. This CDR3 contains 14 residues. CDR1 MDHEN and CDR2 SYDVKM come from the germline V gene. Together with reference TRBV28 and TRBJ2-5, the CDR3 gives the full variable domain: DVKVTQSSRYLVKRTGEKVFLECVQDMDHENMFWYRQDPGLGLRLIYFSYDVKMKEKGDIPEGYSVSREKKERFSLILESASTNQTSMYLCASSKNTGWETQYFGPGTRLLVL.

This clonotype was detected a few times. CDR3 protein: CASSSEPLLRTGELFF. The DNA for the CDR3 is TGTGCCAGCAGCTCCGAGCCCCTCCTTCGGACCGGGGAGCTGTTTTTT. The J gene is TRBJ2-2, the V gene TRBV7-6; D is uncertain. Germline lookup yields CDR1 SGHVS and CDR2 FNYEAQ. The CDR3 sequence is 16 residues long. V lost 4 bases and J lost 5, with 17 bases in between.

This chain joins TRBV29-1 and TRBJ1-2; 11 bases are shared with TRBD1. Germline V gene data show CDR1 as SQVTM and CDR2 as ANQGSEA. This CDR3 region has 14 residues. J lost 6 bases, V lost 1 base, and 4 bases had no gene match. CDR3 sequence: CSVEGGQGADGYTF. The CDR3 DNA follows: TGCAGCGTTGAAGGCGGACAGGGGGCCGATGGCTACACCTTC.

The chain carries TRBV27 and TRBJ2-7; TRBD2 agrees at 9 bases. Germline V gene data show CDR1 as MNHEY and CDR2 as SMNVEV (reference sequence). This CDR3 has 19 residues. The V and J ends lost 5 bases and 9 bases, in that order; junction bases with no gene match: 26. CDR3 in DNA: TGTGCCAGCAGTCCAAGTCTACAGGGGATAATCACTAGCGGGTCGATGCAGTACTTC. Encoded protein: CASSPSLQGIITSGSMQYF.